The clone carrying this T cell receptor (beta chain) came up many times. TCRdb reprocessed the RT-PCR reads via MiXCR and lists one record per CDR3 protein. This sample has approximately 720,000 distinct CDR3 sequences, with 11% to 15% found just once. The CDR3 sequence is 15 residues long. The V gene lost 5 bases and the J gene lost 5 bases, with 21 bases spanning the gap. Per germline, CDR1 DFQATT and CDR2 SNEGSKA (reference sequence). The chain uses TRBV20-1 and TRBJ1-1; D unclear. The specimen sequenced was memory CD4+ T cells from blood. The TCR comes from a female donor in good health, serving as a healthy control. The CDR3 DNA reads TGCAGTGCTGAACTCGGACGGATCCGAGGGACTGAAGCTTTCTTT. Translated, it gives CSAELGRIRGTEAFF.